This T cell receptor (beta chain) derives from a study of identical twins. This clonotype has only a few counts. Its antigen is still unknown. Unique molecular identifiers were present on the cDNA, and a universal primer site came from template switching. Each CDR3 protein gets one entry after TCRdb re-called the 5' RACE reads with MiXCR. The sample lists around 490,000 distinct CDR3 sequences, 20% to 25% occurring once. Study-wide findings and caveats: Twins showed weaker excess sharing in their beta out-of-frame sequences.

The CDR3 totals 15 residues. Germline loops: CDR1 DFQATT, CDR2 SNEGSKA (reference sequence). After removal of 3 bases from V and 0 bases from J, the junction contained 3 bases not matched to a gene. These data are also associated with another study on yellow fever vaccine responses in identical twins.

This TCR came from a woman aged 18 to 35 in good health. The chain recombines TRBV20-1 with TRBJ2-7, with 12 bases that match TRBD2. Sample: CD4+ T cells sorted from blood. CDR3 residues: CSARATSGGSYEQYV. The CDR3 DNA is TGCAGTGCTAGGGCGACTAGCGGGGGCTCCTACGAGCAGTACGTC.